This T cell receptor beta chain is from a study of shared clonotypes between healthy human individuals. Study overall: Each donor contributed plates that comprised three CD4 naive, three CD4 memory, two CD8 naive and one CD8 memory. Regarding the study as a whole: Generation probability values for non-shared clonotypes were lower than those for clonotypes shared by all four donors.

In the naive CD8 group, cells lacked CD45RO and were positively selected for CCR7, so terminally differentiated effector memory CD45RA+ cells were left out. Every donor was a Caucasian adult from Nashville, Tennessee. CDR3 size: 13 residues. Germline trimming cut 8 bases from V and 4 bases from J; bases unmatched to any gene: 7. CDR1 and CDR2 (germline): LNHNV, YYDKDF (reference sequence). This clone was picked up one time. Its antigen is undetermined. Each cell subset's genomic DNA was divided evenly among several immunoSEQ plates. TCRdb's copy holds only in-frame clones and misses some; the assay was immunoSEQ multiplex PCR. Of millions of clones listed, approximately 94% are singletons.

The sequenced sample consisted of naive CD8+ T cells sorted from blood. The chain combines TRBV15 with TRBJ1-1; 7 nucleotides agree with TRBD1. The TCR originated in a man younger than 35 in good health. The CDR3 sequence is CATHPGGGTEAFF. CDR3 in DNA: TGTGCCACCCACCCAGGGGGAGGCACTGAAGCTTTCTTT.